Sequencing of this T cell receptor (beta chain) was carried out in a study of Ad26.COV2.S vaccination and SARS-CoV-2 variants. Repertoires were generated with immunoSEQ multiplex PCR, while TCRdb's copy carries only in-frame clones and drops some. The data show 400,000 to 450,000 clones, 92% seen once. Regarding the study as a whole: Breadth of non-spike TCRs did not differ between vaccinees and placebo recipients. Responses of spike-specific T cells (both CD8+ and CD4+) reportedly showed substantial breadth after vaccination.

Concerning this clone itself: The antigen is undetermined.

Described treatment: around 19 received Ad26.COV2.S at low or high dose, single or two shots; roughly 5 received placebo; per-sample allocation not given. After the first vaccine or placebo injection, samples were drawn on day 63. This CDR3 is built from 16 residues. Germline V gene data show CDR1 as MNHEY and CDR2 as SVGAGI. Trimming took 2 bases from V and 6 from J, leaving 16 bases between them. This specimen was peripheral blood, taken in a trial of Ad26.COV2.S vaccine versus placebo. The V gene is TRBV6-5, the J gene TRBJ1-4, with D unresolved. This TCR was recovered from a person aged 18-65 years who received the Ad26.COV2.S COVID-19 vaccine or a placebo. The CDR3 is CASSYAGGLGDEKLFF. In DNA, the CDR3 is TGTGCCAGCAGTTACGCCGGCGGCCTAGGAGATGAAAAACTGTTTTTT.